These T cell receptor beta chains were read from a single sample in a study of blood T cell repertoires in COVID-19. Sequenced by immunoSEQ multiplex PCR; TCRdb stores in-frame clones only, minus some. The table lists some 180,000 clones, 75% to 90% of them singletons. Material for sequencing was peripheral blood. All receptors derive from a middle-aged woman with COVID-19, enrolled during active disease. CDR3s include the opening cysteine and the closing phenylalanine or tryptophan. The D gene is left open where the match is weak. Expanded clones get a size class; other rows say once, few or many, or leave the size out.

>-|TRBV15|TRBJ1-2|14|-
TGTGCCACCAGCAGAGCGTCACAGAACTATGGCTACACCTTC
CATSRASQNYGYTF
>-|TRBV20-1|TRBJ2-2|15|TRBD1
TGCAGTGCTAGTGCTCAGGGGGCAAACACCGGGGAGCTGTTTTTT
CSASAQGANTGELFF
>-|TRBV6-5|TRBJ2-1|15|TRBD2
TGTGCCAGCAGTTACTCGATTCTAGCGGACAATGAGCAGTTCTTC
CASSYSILADNEQFF
>once|TRBV28|TRBJ2-1|12|-
TGTGCCAGCAGTCGGTTTATCAATGAGCAGTTCTTC
CASSRFINEQFF
>-|TRBV19|TRBJ2-2|12|-
TGTGCCAGTATCCTGAACACCGGGGAGCTGTTTTTT
CASILNTGELFF
>-|TRBV6-2/TRBV6-3|TRBJ2-1|14|-
TGTGCCAGCAGTTTGGCAGGGGATGGCAATGAGCAGTTCTTC
CASSLAGDGNEQFF
>-|TRBV19|TRBJ1-5|12|-
TGTGCCAGGACACCCTACAATCAGCCCCAGCATTTT
CARTPYNQPQHF
>-|TRBV11-2|TRBJ1-2|13|-
TGTGCCAGCAGCTTTCGCGCTAACTATGGCTACACCTTC
CASSFRANYGYTF
>-|TRBV19|TRBJ1-5|12|TRBD1
TGTGCCAGTAGTCCGGGACAGCTGCCCCAGCATTTT
CASSPGQLPQHF
>few|TRBV15|TRBJ1-2|14|-
TGTGCCACCAGCAGAGCCATCGGGGGAGAAGGCTACACCTTC
CATSRAIGGEGYTF
>-|TRBV6-1|TRBJ1-1|14|-
TGTGCCAGCAGTGAATTAAGGGGAGGCACTGAAGCTTTCTTT
CASSELRGGTEAFF
>-|TRBV4-2|TRBJ2-7|18|-
TGTGCCAGCAGCCACCTGGGACTCCGAAACCCCGAGGGTCTGGAGCAGTACTTC
CASSHLGLRNPEGLEQYF
>once|TRBV28|TRBJ2-4|17|-
TGTGCCAGCAGTTTTTCACGCGGGTCTCCCGCCAAAAACATTCAGTACTTC
CASSFSRGSPAKNIQYF
>-|TRBV28|TRBJ2-5|15|TRBD2
TGTGCCAGCGGGGGACTAGCGGGAGACGTGGAGACCCAGTACTTC
CASGGLAGDVETQYF
>few|TRBV5-4|TRBJ2-3|14|-
TGTGCCAGCAGCTTTGACTGGGGCACAGATACGCAGTATTTT
CASSFDWGTDTQYF